This is a list of T cell receptor beta chains from one sample in a study of technical replicates of blood from a few donors. Sequencing used immunoSEQ multiplex PCR; TCRdb keeps in-frame clones, though not all of them. The sample lists under 85,000 clones, nearly 98% occurring once. Material for sequencing was T cells isolated from PBMCs. The receptors were sampled from a human donor in good health. CDR3s include the opening cysteine and the closing phenylalanine or tryptophan. The D gene is left open where the match is weak. Clone size, where shown, is once, few, many, or a class for clones that have expanded.

j_gene: TRBJ2-3; d_gene: .; abundance: once; v_gene: TRBV10-3; CDR3nt: TGTGCCATCACTAAGGGAGGAACAGATACGCAGTATTTT; CDR3aa: CAITKGGTDTQYF
j_gene: TRBJ1-1; d_gene: .; abundance: .; v_gene: TRBV9; CDR3nt: TGTGCCAGCAGCGGCGGACAGCCTGAAGCTTTCTTT; CDR3aa: CASSGGQPEAFF
j_gene: TRBJ2-1; d_gene: TRBD2; abundance: .; v_gene: TRBV5-1; CDR3nt: TGCGCCAGCAGCGCGACTAGCGGGAAGTACAATGAGCAGTTCTTC; CDR3aa: CASSATSGKYNEQFF
j_gene: TRBJ2-1; d_gene: .; abundance: .; v_gene: TRBV6-5; CDR3nt: TGTGCCAGCAGACCGGACCGGGGTGAGCAGTTCTTC; CDR3aa: CASRPDRGEQFF
j_gene: TRBJ2-3; d_gene: TRBD2; abundance: once; v_gene: TRBV7-2; CDR3nt: TGTGCCAGCAGCTTAGCGGGAGGGTCTCCAGATACGCAGTATTTT; CDR3aa: CASSLAGGSPDTQYF
j_gene: TRBJ1-1; d_gene: TRBD1; abundance: .; v_gene: TRBV7-9; CDR3nt: TGTGCCAGCAGCTCGATGACAGGGGGTAATACTGAAGCTTTCTTT; CDR3aa: CASSSMTGGNTEAFF
j_gene: TRBJ2-1; d_gene: .; abundance: .; v_gene: TRBV7-3; CDR3nt: TGTGCCAGCAGCTTATCAGGCTACAATGAGCAGTTCTTC; CDR3aa: CASSLSGYNEQFF
j_gene: TRBJ1-1; d_gene: TRBD1; abundance: .; v_gene: TRBV30; CDR3nt: TGTGCCTGGATTGCAGGGGGCGAAAACACTGAAGCTTTCTTT; CDR3aa: CAWIAGGENTEAFF
j_gene: TRBJ2-1; d_gene: .; abundance: .; v_gene: TRBV25-1; CDR3nt: TGTGCCAGCAGTGTAGGGGGAACCTACAATGAGCAGTTCTTC; CDR3aa: CASSVGGTYNEQFF
j_gene: TRBJ1-1; d_gene: .; abundance: .; v_gene: TRBV19; CDR3nt: TGTGCCAGTAGTATAGATTTATTGTCGGCAGGCATTGGGACTGAAGCTTTCTTT; CDR3aa: CASSIDLLSAGIGTEAFF
j_gene: TRBJ2-7; d_gene: TRBD2; abundance: .; v_gene: TRBV4-2; CDR3nt: TGTGCCAGCAGCCTTCTGACTAGCGGGAGCGGCGAGCAGTACTTC; CDR3aa: CASSLLTSGSGEQYF
j_gene: TRBJ2-3; d_gene: .; abundance: .; v_gene: TRBV4-3; CDR3nt: TGCGCCAGCAGCCAGTCGTGGCAGAGCACAGATACGCAGTATTTT; CDR3aa: CASSQSWQSTDTQYF
j_gene: TRBJ1-5; d_gene: .; abundance: .; v_gene: TRBV30; CDR3nt: TGTGCCTGGAGTGTTGGGAGAGGTTTAAGCAATCAGCCCCAGCATTTT; CDR3aa: CAWSVGRGLSNQPQHF
j_gene: TRBJ1-5; d_gene: .; abundance: .; v_gene: TRBV27; CDR3nt: TGTGCCAGCAGTTTGGCATCCGGCAATCAGCCCCAGCATTTT; CDR3aa: CASSLASGNQPQHF
j_gene: TRBJ2-2; d_gene: TRBD1; abundance: .; v_gene: TRBV7-3; CDR3nt: TGTGCCACCGGACAGGGTAACACCGGGGAGCTGTTTTTT; CDR3aa: CATGQGNTGELFF
j_gene: TRBJ2-1; d_gene: TRBD2; abundance: .; v_gene: TRBV7-9; CDR3nt: TGTGCCAGCAGCACCTTTAGCGGGAGGACCTACAATGAGCAGTTCTTC; CDR3aa: CASSTFSGRTYNEQFF
j_gene: TRBJ2-3; d_gene: .; abundance: .; v_gene: TRBV27; CDR3nt: TGTGCCAGCAGTTTGGCGGGGGCGAGCCCAGATACGCAGTATTTT; CDR3aa: CASSLAGASPDTQYF
j_gene: TRBJ1-1; d_gene: .; abundance: .; v_gene: TRBV11-3; CDR3nt: TGTGCCAGCAGCTCGCACTTGAACACTGAAGCTTTCTTT; CDR3aa: CASSSHLNTEAFF
j_gene: TRBJ1-1; d_gene: .; abundance: .; v_gene: TRBV6-6; CDR3nt: TGTGCCAGCAGTTACAGGGGGATCGGGAACACTGAAGCTTTCTTT; CDR3aa: CASSYRGIGNTEAFF
j_gene: TRBJ1-1; d_gene: TRBD1; abundance: .; v_gene: TRBV30; CDR3nt: TGTGCCTGGGCCGTCTCCGGGACAGGATGGGCAAACACTGAAGCTTTCTTT; CDR3aa: CAWAVSGTGWANTEAFF
j_gene: TRBJ1-5; d_gene: TRBD1; abundance: .; v_gene: TRBV10-3; CDR3nt: TGTGCCATCAGTCGCCAGGGGGCTCAGCCCCAGCATTTT; CDR3aa: CAISRQGAQPQHF
j_gene: TRBJ1-1; d_gene: .; abundance: once; v_gene: TRBV5-1; CDR3nt: TGCGCCAGCAGCTTAAGGGGAGGGACTGAAGCTTTCTTT; CDR3aa: CASSLRGGTEAFF
j_gene: TRBJ1-4; d_gene: .; abundance: .; v_gene: TRBV10-3; CDR3nt: TGTGCCATCAGTGTCGGAGGCAGCGAAAATGAAAAACTGTTTTTT; CDR3aa: CAISVGGSENEKLFF
j_gene: TRBJ2-7; d_gene: .; abundance: .; v_gene: TRBV27; CDR3nt: TGTGCCAGCAGTCCTATTCCCCCCCGATACGAGCAGTACTTC; CDR3aa: CASSPIPPRYEQYF
j_gene: TRBJ1-2; d_gene: .; abundance: .; v_gene: TRBV2; CDR3nt: TGTGCCAGCTCCCCATTGGAGTACGCTAACTATGGCTACACCTTC; CDR3aa: CASSPLEYANYGYTF
j_gene: TRBJ2-7; d_gene: .; abundance: .; v_gene: TRBV6-5; CDR3nt: TGTGCCAGCAGGGCGACAGCAGGGGAGCAGTACTTC; CDR3aa: CASRATAGEQYF
j_gene: TRBJ1-1; d_gene: TRBD1; abundance: .; v_gene: TRBV25-1; CDR3nt: TGTGCCAGCAGTATAATGACAGGGCACTATAACACTGAAGCTTTCTTT; CDR3aa: CASSIMTGHYNTEAFF
j_gene: TRBJ1-1; d_gene: .; abundance: few; v_gene: TRBV18; CDR3nt: TGTGCCAGCTCAGCCACGCGGGATATGAACACTGAAGCTTTCTTT; CDR3aa: CASSATRDMNTEAFF
j_gene: TRBJ2-1; d_gene: .; abundance: .; v_gene: TRBV13; CDR3nt: TGTGCCAGCAGCTTAGGGGACAGCTACAATGAGCAGTTCTTC; CDR3aa: CASSLGDSYNEQFF
j_gene: TRBJ2-1; d_gene: TRBD2; abundance: once; v_gene: TRBV5-4; CDR3nt: TGTGCCAGCAGCTTGGCCCCCAGCGGGGGCATTGGGAATGAGCAGTTCTTC; CDR3aa: CASSLAPSGGIGNEQFF
j_gene: TRBJ2-7; d_gene: TRBD2; abundance: .; v_gene: TRBV4-1; CDR3nt: TGCGCCAGCAGCCGGACTAGCGGAGCCTACGAGCAGTACTTC; CDR3aa: CASSRTSGAYEQYF
j_gene: TRBJ2-7; d_gene: .; abundance: once; v_gene: TRBV25-1; CDR3nt: TGTGCCAGCAGTGAGCCGGGATTGACCTACGAGCAGTACTTC; CDR3aa: CASSEPGLTYEQYF
j_gene: TRBJ1-2; d_gene: .; abundance: .; v_gene: TRBV28; CDR3nt: TGTGCCAGCAGTTCGGACGGACAAGGCTACACCTTC; CDR3aa: CASSSDGQGYTF
j_gene: TRBJ2-1; d_gene: TRBD2; abundance: .; v_gene: TRBV7-2; CDR3nt: TGTGCCAGCACCGGGACTAGCGGGAGTAATGAGCAGTTCTTC; CDR3aa: CASTGTSGSNEQFF
j_gene: TRBJ2-7; d_gene: .; abundance: .; v_gene: TRBV21-1; CDR3nt: TGTGCCAGCAGCAAAGTGGAGGCGTTACCCTACGAGCAGTACTTC; CDR3aa: CASSKVEALPYEQYF
j_gene: TRBJ2-5; d_gene: .; abundance: .; v_gene: TRBV9; CDR3nt: TGTGCCAGCAGCGTAGATTTAGGAGGGGGCGAGACCCAGTACTTC; CDR3aa: CASSVDLGGGETQYF
j_gene: TRBJ2-7; d_gene: TRBD2; abundance: .; v_gene: TRBV2; CDR3nt: TGTGCCAGCAGGGGACTAGCGGGAGCCGGCGAGCAGTACTTC; CDR3aa: CASRGLAGAGEQYF
j_gene: TRBJ1-1; d_gene: .; abundance: .; v_gene: TRBV11-3; CDR3nt: TGTGCCAGCAGCTCATCCGGTACCATGAACACTGAAGCTTTCTTT; CDR3aa: CASSSSGTMNTEAFF
j_gene: TRBJ2-1; d_gene: TRBD2; abundance: .; v_gene: TRBV7-3; CDR3nt: TGTGCCAGCAGCCCCCGGGGAGGGAATGAGCAGTTCTTC; CDR3aa: CASSPRGGNEQFF
j_gene: TRBJ2-5; d_gene: TRBD2; abundance: .; v_gene: TRBV9; CDR3nt: TGTGCCAGCAGCGTAGAGGCGGGAGCGATACAAGAGACCCAGTACTTC; CDR3aa: CASSVEAGAIQETQYF
j_gene: TRBJ2-1; d_gene: .; abundance: .; v_gene: TRBV27; CDR3nt: TGTGCCAGCAGTTTATCGGTGGCTAGCCCATCCTACAATGAGCAGTTCTTC; CDR3aa: CASSLSVASPSYNEQFF
j_gene: TRBJ2-7; d_gene: .; abundance: .; v_gene: TRBV2; CDR3nt: TGTGCCAGCAGTGATGACAGGTCCTACGAGCAGTACTTC; CDR3aa: CASSDDRSYEQYF
j_gene: TRBJ2-5; d_gene: .; abundance: .; v_gene: TRBV19; CDR3nt: TGTGCCAGTAGTTCCCCTTTTGCGGGCCCGGAGACCCAGTACTTC; CDR3aa: CASSSPFAGPETQYF
j_gene: TRBJ1-2; d_gene: TRBD1; abundance: .; v_gene: TRBV7-3; CDR3nt: TGTGCCAGCAGCCCGACAGGGGACTATGGCTACACCTTC; CDR3aa: CASSPTGDYGYTF
j_gene: TRBJ2-7; d_gene: TRBD1; abundance: .; v_gene: TRBV6-5; CDR3nt: TGTGCCAGCAGCCCTAACAGGGGAGAGGGCTACGAGCAGTACTTC; CDR3aa: CASSPNRGEGYEQYF